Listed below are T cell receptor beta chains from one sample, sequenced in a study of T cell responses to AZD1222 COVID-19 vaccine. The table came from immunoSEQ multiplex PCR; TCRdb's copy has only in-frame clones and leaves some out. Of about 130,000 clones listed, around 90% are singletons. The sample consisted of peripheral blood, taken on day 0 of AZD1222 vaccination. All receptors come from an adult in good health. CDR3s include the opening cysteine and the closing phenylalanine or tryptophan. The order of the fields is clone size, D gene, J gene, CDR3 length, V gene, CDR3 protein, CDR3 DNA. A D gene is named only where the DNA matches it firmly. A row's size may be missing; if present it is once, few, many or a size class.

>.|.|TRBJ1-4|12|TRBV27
CASSLWGEKLFF
TGTGCCAGCAGTTTATGGGGTGAAAAACTGTTTTTT
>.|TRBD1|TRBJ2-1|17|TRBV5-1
CASILLPPGQGNDEQFF
TGCGCCAGCATCCTACTACCGCCGGGACAGGGTAACGATGAGCAGTTCTTC
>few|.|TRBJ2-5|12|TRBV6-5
CASRGGRETQYF
TGTGCCAGCAGAGGAGGGCGCGAGACCCAGTACTTC
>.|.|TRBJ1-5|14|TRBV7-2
CASSARTLLGPQHF
TGTGCCAGCAGCGCGCGGACTTTGTTGGGGCCCCAGCATTTT
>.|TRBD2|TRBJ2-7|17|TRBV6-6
CASSPPLAGLSSYEQYF
TGTGCCAGCAGTCCACCCTTAGCGGGGCTGAGCTCCTACGAGCAGTACTTC
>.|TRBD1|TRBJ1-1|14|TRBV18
CASSPAGTGNSAFF
TGTGCCAGCTCACCCGCCGGGACAGGGAACTCGGCTTTCTTT
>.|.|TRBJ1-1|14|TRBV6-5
CASSTIIMNTEAFF
TGTGCCAGCAGTACAATTATTATGAACACTGAAGCTTTCTTT
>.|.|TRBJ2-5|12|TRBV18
CASSPGGKTQYF
TGTGCCAGCTCACCGGGCGGTAAGACCCAGTACTTC
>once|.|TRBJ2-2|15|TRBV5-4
CASSNGQINTGELFF
TGTGCCAGCAGCAACGGACAGATTAACACCGGGGAGCTGTTTTTT
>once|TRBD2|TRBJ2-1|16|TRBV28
CASSLASGGAYNEQFF
TGTGCCAGCAGTTTAGCTAGCGGGGGGGCCTACAATGAGCAGTTCTTC
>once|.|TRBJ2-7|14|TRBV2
CASSAGPPRYEQYF
TGTGCCAGCAGTGCGGGGCCCCCGCGCTACGAGCAGTACTTC
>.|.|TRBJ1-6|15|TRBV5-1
CASAAVPVYNSPLHF
TGCGCCAGCGCAGCAGTCCCAGTCTATAATTCACCCCTCCACTTT
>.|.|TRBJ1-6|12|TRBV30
CAWSVLDSPLHF
TGTGCCTGGAGCGTCCTCGATTCACCCCTCCACTTT
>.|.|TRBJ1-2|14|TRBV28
CAASGGKQGYGYTF
TGTGCCGCTTCGGGCGGCAAACAGGGCTATGGCTACACCTTC
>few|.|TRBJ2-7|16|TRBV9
CASSPIRVVHSYEQYF
TGTGCCAGCAGCCCAATCAGGGTCGTCCACTCCTACGAGCAGTACTTC
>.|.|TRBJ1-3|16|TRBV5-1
CASRKLLRGSGNTIYF
TGCGCCAGCAGGAAGCTGCTCCGGGGCTCTGGAAACACCATATATTTT
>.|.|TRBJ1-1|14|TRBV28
CASPPRLGNTEAFF
TGTGCCAGCCCACCCAGGTTGGGGAACACTGAAGCTTTCTTT
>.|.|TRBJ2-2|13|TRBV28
CASYKIAPGELFF
TGTGCCAGCTACAAAATCGCGCCCGGGGAGCTGTTTTTT
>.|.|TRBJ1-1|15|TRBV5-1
CASSLANRRSTEAFF
TGCGCCAGCAGCTTGGCAAACAGAAGGTCCACTGAAGCTTTCTTT
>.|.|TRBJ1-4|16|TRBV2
CASSGQGFPTNEKLFF
TGTGCCAGCAGCGGGCAGGGATTTCCAACTAATGAAAAACTGTTTTTT
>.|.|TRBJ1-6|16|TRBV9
CASSVAYRASNSPLHF
TGTGCCAGCAGCGTAGCTTACAGGGCTAGCAATTCACCCCTCCACTTT
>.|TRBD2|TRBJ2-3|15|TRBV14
CASSQLAGSAGTQYF
TGTGCCAGCAGCCAGCTAGCGGGGTCCGCGGGTACGCAGTATTTT
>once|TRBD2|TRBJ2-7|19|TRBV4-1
CASSQAPGLAGGSSYEQYF
TGCGCCAGCAGCCAAGCTCCGGGACTAGCGGGAGGAAGCTCCTACGAGCAGTACTTC
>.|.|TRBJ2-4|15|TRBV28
CASSLPHSLGNIQYF
TGTGCCAGCAGTTTACCCCACTCCCTTGGGAACATTCAGTACTTC
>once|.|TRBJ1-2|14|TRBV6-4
CASSAELGEYGYTF
TGTGCCAGCAGTGCCGAGCTGGGCGAGTATGGCTACACCTTC
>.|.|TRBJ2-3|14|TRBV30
CAWSVGSSTDTQYF
TGTGCCTGGAGTGTAGGGAGCTCCACAGATACGCAGTATTTT
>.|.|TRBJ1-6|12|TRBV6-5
CASRQGGSPLHF
TGTGCCAGCAGACAGGGAGGCTCACCCCTCCACTTT
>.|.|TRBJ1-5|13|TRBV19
CASSPGHIQPQHF
TGTGCCAGTAGTCCCGGACACATTCAGCCCCAGCATTTT
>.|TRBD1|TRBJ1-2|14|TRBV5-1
CASNLQGADRGYTF
TGCGCCAGCAACCTACAGGGGGCAGATCGGGGCTACACCTTC
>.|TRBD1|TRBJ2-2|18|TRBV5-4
CASSSRSGTGLFGGELFF
TGTGCCAGCAGCTCTAGGTCCGGGACAGGGCTATTTGGTGGGGAGCTGTTTTTT
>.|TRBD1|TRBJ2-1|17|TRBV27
CASSTDRDGGPHNEQFF
TGTGCCAGCAGTACGGACAGGGATGGGGGCCCTCACAATGAGCAGTTCTTC
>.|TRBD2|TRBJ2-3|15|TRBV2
CATVLAHPSTDTQYF
TGTGCCACCGTACTAGCGCATCCTAGCACAGATACGCAGTATTTT
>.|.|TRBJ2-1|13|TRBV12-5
CASGLDLNNEQFF
TGTGCTAGTGGTTTGGACCTTAACAATGAGCAGTTCTTC
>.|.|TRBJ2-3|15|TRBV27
CASTLSAGSTDTQYF
TGTGCCAGCACCCTGTCCGCGGGGAGCACAGATACGCAGTATTTT
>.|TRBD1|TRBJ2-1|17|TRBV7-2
CASSFGTGTGGYNEQFF
TGTGCCAGCAGCTTTGGGACCGGGACAGGGGGCTACAATGAGCAGTTCTTC
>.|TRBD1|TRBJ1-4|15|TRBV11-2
CASSAGDRVGEKLFF
TGTGCCAGCAGCGCCGGGGACAGGGTGGGTGAAAAACTGTTTTTT
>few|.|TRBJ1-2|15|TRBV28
CASSLSIAGLEGYTF
TGTGCCAGCAGTTTATCTATCGCCGGTCTTGAGGGCTACACCTTC
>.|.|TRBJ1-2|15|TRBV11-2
CASSLGAGSVYGYTF
TGTGCCAGCAGCTTAGGTGCGGGATCCGTCTATGGCTACACCTTC
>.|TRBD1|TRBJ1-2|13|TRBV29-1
CSVESGQGAGYTF
TGCAGCGTTGAGTCGGGACAGGGCGCTGGCTACACCTTC
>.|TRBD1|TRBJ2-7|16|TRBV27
CASSSRRDRVNYEQYF
TGTGCCAGCAGTTCCCGTCGTGACAGGGTCAACTACGAGCAGTACTTC
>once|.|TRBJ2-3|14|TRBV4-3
CASSQDVKGDTQYF
TGCGCCAGCAGCCAAGACGTCAAAGGAGATACGCAGTATTTT
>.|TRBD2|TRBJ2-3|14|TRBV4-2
CAVSGTSETDTQYF
TGTGCCGTGTCGGGGACTAGCGAGACAGATACGCAGTATTTT
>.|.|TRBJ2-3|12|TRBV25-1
CASSRRKDTQYF
TGTGCCAGCAGTCGGCGGAAAGATACGCAGTATTTT
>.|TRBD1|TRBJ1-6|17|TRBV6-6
CASSLNLQGDFKTPLHF
TGTGCCAGCAGTCTAAACCTACAGGGGGACTTTAAAACACCCCTCCACTTT
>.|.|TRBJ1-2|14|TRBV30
CAWSVESGARGYTF
TGTGCCTGGAGTGTGGAGTCAGGGGCTCGTGGCTACACCTTC
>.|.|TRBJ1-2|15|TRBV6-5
CASSYNPTGNYGYTF
TGTGCCAGCAGTTACAACCCTACCGGGAACTATGGCTACACCTTC